This T cell receptor (beta chain) was profiled in a study of cytomegalovirus exposure and HLA in healthy donors. Study results and caveats: Presence/absence analyses took donor sequencing depth as roughly uniform. Prior analysis indicated that the majority of TCR beta V segments exhibited productivity approximately 90% or approximately 30% of the time.

The J segment lost 5 bases and the V segment lost 0 bases, leaving 3 bases of the junction unmatched. This CDR3 is built from 15 residues. CDR1 and CDR2 from the germline V gene are SGHRS and YFSETQ. Sampled while nominally healthy, donors likely had unrecorded immune exposures. PCR used 60 Vbeta primers and 13 Jbeta primers. Repertoires were generated with immunoSEQ multiplex PCR, while TCRdb's copy carries only in-frame clones and drops some. The table lists around 150,000 clones, just under 80% of them singletons. Comment on this clone: Its specificity is not known.

The V and J genes are TRBV5-1 and TRBJ1-5; TRBD1 matches at 9 bases. Sequenced: PBMCs. The receptor comes from a man younger than 40 in good health. The CDR3 region is CASSLEGQGHQPQHF. For the CDR3, the DNA is TGCGCCAGCAGCTTGGAAGGACAGGGGCATCAGCCCCAGCATTTT. The variable domain in full, with the rest retrieved from reference TRBV5-1 and TRBJ1-5, is KAGVTQTPRYLIKTRGQQVTLSCSPISGHRSVSWYQQTPGQGLQFLFEYFSETQRNKGNFPGRFSGRQFSNSRSEMNVSTLELGDSALYLCASSLEGQGHQPQHFGDGTRLSIL.